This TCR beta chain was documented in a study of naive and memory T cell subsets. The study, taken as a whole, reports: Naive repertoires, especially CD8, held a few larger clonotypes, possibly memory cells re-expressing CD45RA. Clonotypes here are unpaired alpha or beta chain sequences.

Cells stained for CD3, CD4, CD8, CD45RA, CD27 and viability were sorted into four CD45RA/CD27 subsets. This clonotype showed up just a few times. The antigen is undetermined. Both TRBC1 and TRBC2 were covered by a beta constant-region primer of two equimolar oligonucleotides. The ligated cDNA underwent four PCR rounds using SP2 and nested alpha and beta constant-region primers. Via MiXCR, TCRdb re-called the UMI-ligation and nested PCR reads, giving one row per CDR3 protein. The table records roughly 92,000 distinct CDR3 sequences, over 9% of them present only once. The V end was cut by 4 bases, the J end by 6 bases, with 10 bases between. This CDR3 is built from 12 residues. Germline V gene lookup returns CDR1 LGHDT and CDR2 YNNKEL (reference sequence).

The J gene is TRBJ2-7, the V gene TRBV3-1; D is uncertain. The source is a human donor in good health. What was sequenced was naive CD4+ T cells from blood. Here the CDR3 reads CASSRTSGEQYF. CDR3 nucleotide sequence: TGTGCCAGCAGCCGGACCTCTGGCGAGCAGTACTTC.